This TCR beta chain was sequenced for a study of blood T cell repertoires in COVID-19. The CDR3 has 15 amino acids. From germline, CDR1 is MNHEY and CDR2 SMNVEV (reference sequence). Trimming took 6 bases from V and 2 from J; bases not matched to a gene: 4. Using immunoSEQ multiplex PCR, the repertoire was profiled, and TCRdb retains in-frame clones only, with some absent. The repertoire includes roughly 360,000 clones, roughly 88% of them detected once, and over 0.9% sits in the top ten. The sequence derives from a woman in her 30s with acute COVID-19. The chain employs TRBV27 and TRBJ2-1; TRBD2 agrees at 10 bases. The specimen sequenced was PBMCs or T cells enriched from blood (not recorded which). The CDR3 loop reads CASSPTSGAYNEQFF. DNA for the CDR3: TGTGCCAGCAGCCCCACTAGCGGGGCCTACAATGAGCAGTTCTTC.